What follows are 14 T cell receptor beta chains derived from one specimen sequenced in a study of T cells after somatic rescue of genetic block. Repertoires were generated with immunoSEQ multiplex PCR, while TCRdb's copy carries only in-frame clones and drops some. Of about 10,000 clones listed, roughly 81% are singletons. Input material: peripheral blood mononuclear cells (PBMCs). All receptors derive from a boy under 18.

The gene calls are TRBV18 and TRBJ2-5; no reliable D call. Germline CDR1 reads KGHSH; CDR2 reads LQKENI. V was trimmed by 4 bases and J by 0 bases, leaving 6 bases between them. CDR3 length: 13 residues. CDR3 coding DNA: TGTGCCAGCTCACAGGAATACCAAGAGACCCAGTACTTC. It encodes CASSQEYQETQYF.

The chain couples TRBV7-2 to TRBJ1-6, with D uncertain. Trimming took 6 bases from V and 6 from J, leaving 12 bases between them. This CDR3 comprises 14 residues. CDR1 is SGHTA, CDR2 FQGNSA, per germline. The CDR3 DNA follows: TGTGCCAGCAGGCGCCACCCTACTAATTCACCCCTCCACTTT. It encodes CASRRHPTNSPLHF.

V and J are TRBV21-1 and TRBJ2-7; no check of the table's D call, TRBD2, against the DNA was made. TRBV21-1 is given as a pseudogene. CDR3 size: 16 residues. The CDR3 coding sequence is TGTGCCAGCAGCAAAGATTACGTCACTTTAGACTACGAGCAGTACTTC. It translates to CASSKDYVTLDYEQYF.

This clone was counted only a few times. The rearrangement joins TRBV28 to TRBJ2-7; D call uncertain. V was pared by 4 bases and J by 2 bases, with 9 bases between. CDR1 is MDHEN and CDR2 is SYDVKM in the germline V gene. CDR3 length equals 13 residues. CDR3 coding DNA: TGTGCCAGCAGTTCGGGTTCCCCCTACGAGCAGTACTTC. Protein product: CASSSGSPYEQYF.

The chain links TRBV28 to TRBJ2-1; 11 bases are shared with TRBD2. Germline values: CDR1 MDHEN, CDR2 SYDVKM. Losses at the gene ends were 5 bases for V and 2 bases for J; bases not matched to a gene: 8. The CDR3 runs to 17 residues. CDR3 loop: CASSLNLAGGPYNEQFF. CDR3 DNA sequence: TGTGCCAGCAGTCTGAATTTAGCGGGAGGGCCCTACAATGAGCAGTTCTTC.

CDR3 in amino acids: CASSLPISGNTIYF. For the CDR3, the DNA is TGTGCCAGCAGCTTGCCTATCTCTGGAAACACCATATATTTT. The chain carries TRBV5-6 and TRBJ1-3, with no clear D. Germline CDR1 is SGHDT and CDR2 is YYEEEE. There are 14 residues in the CDR3. V was pared by 1 base and J by 0 bases, with 5 bases between.

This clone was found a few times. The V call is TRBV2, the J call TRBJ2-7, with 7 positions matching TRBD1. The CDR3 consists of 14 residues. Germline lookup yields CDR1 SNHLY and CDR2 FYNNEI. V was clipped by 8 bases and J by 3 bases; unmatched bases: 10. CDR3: CASSKQTGNYEQYF. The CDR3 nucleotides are TGTGCCAGCTCCAAACAGACAGGGAACTACGAGCAGTACTTC.

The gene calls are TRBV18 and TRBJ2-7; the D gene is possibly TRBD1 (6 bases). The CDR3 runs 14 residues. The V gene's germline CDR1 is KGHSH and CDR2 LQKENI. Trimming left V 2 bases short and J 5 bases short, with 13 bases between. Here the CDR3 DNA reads TGTGCCAGCTCACCATACAGGGCGGTAAACGAGCAGTACTTC. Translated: CASSPYRAVNEQYF.

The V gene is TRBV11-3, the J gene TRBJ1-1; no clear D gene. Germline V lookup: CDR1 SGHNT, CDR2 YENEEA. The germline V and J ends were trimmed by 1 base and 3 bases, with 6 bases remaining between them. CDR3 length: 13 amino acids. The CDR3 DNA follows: TGTGCCAGCAGCTTAGGCTTGGACACTGAAGCTTTCTTT. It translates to CASSLGLDTEAFF.

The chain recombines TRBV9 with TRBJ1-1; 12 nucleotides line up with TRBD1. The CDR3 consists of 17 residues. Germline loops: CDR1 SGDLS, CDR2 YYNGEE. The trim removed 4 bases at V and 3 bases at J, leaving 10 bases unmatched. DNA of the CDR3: TGTGCCAGCAGCTTCCGGGACAGGGGGCCGGTGGACACTGAAGCTTTCTTT. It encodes CASSFRDRGPVDTEAFF.

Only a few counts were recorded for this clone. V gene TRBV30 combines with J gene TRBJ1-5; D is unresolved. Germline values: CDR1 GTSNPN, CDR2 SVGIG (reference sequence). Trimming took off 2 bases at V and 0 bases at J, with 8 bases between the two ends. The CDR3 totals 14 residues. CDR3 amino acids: CAWSPTSSNQPQHF. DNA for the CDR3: TGTGCCTGGAGTCCGACTAGTAGCAATCAGCCCCAGCATTTT.

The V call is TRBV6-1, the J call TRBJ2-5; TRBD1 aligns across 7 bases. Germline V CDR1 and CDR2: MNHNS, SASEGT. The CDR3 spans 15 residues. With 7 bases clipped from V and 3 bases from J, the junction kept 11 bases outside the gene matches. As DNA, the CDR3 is TGTGCCAGCATTCCACAGGGGCCCTTTAAAGAGACCCAGTACTTC. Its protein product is CASIPQGPFKETQYF.

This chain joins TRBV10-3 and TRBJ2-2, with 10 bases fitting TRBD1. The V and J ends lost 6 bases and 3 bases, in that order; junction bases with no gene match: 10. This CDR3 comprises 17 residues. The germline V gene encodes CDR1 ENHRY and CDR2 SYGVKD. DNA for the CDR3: TGTGCCATCAGGGGGGCCGGGACAGGGGCCCACACCGGGGAGCTGTTTTTT. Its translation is CAIRGAGTGAHTGELFF.

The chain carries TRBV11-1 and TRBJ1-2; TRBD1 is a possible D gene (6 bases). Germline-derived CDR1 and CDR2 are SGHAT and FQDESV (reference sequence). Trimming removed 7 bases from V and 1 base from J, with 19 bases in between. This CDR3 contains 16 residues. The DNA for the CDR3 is TGTGCCAGCACTCTATCTGGGACAACTAGTAACTATGGCTACACCTTC. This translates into CASTLSGTTSNYGYTF.